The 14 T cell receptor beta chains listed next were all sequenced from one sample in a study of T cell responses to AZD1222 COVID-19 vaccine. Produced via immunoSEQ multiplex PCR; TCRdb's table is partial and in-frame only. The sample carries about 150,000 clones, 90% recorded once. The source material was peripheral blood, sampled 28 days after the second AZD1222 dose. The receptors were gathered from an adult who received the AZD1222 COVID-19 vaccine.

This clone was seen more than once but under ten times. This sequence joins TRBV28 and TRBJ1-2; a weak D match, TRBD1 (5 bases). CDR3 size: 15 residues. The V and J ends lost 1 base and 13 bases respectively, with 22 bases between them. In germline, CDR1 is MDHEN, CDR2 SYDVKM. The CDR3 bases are TGTGCCAGCAGTTTATTTTCCCGCAGCGTCAATGGGGGCACCTTC. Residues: CASSLFSRSVNGGTF.

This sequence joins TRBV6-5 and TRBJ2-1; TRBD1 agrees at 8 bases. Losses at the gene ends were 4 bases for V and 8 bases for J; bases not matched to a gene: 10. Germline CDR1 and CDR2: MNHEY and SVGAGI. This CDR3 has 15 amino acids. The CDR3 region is CASSSGQGPNDEQFF. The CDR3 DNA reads TGTGCCAGCAGTTCTGGACAGGGTCCGAACGATGAGCAGTTCTTC.

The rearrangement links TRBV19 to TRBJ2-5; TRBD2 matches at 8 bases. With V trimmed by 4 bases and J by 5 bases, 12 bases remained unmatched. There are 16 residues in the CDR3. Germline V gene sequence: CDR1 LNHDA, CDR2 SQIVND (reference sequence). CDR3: CASSRRSGSGWETQYF. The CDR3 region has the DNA TGTGCCAGTAGTAGACGAAGCGGGAGCGGCTGGGAGACCCAGTACTTC.

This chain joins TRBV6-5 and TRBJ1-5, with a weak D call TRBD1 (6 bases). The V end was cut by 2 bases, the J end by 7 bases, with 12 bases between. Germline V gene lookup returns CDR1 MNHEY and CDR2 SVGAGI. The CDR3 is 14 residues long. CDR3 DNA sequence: TGTGCCAGCAGTTACCTCCAGGGGACCCAGCCCCAGCATTTT. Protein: CASSYLQGTQPQHF.

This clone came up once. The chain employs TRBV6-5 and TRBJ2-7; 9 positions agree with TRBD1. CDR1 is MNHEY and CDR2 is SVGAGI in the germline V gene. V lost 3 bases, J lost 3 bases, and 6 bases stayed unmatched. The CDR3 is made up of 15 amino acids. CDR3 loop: CASSYSDRGVYEQYF. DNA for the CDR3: TGTGCCAGCAGTTATTCCGACAGGGGGGTCTACGAGCAGTACTTC.

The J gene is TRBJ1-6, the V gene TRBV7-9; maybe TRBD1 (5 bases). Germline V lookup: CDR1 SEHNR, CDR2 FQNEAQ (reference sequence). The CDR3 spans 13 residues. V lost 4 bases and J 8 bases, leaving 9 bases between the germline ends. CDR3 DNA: TGTGCCAGCAGCTCCTTAGGGGATTCACCCCTCCACTTT. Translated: CASSSLGDSPLHF.

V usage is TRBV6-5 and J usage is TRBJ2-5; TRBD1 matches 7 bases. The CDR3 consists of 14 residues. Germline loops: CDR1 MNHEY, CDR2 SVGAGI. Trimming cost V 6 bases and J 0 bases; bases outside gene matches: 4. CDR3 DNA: TGTGCCAGCAGCCGCGACAGGGACCAAGAGACCCAGTACTTC. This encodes CASSRDRDQETQYF.

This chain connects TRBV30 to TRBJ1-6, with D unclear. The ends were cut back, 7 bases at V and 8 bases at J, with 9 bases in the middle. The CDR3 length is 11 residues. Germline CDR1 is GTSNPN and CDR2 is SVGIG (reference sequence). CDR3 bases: TGTGCCTTCCTCCGGGATTCACCCCTCCACTTT. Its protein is CAFLRDSPLHF.

This CDR3 reads CASGRDIAGNTIYF. In DNA form, the CDR3 reads TGTGCCAGCGGCAGGGACATTGCTGGAAACACCATATATTTT. J is TRBJ1-3 and V is TRBV28, with a possible D match to TRBD1 (6 bases). Germline CDR1 and CDR2: MDHEN and SYDVKM. This CDR3 has 14 residues. The germline V and J ends were trimmed by 8 bases and 2 bases, with 13 bases remaining between them.

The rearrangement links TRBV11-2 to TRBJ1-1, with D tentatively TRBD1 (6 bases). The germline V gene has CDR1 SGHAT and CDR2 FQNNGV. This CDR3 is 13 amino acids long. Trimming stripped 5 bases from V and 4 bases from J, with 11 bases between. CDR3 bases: TGTGCCAGCAGCCTAGGGGGGGTCACTGAAGCTTTCTTT. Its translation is CASSLGGVTEAFF.

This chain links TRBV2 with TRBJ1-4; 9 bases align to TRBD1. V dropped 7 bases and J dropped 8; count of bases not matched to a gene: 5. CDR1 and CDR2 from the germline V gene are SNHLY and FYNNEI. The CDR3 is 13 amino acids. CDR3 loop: CASKVGQGEKLFF. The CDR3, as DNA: TGTGCCAGCAAGGTCGGACAGGGGGAAAAACTGTTTTTT. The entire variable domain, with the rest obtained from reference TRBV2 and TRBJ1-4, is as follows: EPEVTQTPSHQVTQMGQEVILRCVPISNHLYFYWYRQILGQKVEFLVSFYNNEISEKSEIFDDQFSVERPDGSNFTLKIRSTKLEDSAMYFCASKVGQGEKLFFGSGTQLSVL.

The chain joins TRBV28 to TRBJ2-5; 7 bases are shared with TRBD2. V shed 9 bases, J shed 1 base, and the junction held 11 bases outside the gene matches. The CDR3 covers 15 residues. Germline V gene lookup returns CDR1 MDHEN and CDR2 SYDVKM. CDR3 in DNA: TGTGCCAGTTCCCTTTCCGGGGGGACCCAAGAGACCCAGTACTTC. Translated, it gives CASSLSGGTQETQYF.

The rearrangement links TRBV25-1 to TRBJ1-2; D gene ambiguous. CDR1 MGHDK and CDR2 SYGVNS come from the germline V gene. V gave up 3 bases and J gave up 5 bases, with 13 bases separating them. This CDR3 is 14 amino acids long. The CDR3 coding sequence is TGTGCCAGCAGTGATGCGGGGTTAGCGTATGGCTACACCTTC. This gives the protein CASSDAGLAYGYTF.

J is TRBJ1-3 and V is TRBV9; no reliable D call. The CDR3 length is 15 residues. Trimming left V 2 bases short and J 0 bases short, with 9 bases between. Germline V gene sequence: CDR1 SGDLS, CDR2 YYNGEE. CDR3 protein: CASSVTVSSGNTIYF. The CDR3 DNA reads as TGTGCCAGCAGCGTTACAGTGAGCTCTGGAAACACCATATATTTT.